The 11 T cell receptor beta chains presented below share a single source sample, sequenced in a study of blood T cells in healthy people across ages. Using a J-beta primer mix together with a sample-barcoded 5' primer, a second PCR was run for roughly 6 to 11 cycles. TCRdb re-called the 5' RACE reads with MiXCR, one entry per CDR3 protein. The sample shows approximately 2,000,000 distinct CDR3 sequences, roughly 43% of them seen only once. The sequenced sample consisted of blood. The receptor set was obtained from a human donor in good health.

This clonotype was seen a handful of times. The chain carries TRBV28 and TRBJ2-5, with a tentative D call TRBD2 (6 bases). V lost 6 bases and J 5 bases, leaving 34 bases between the germline ends. The germline gives CDR1 MDHEN, CDR2 SYDVKM. The CDR3 covers 20 residues. The CDR3 here is CASSILTRLAPKVAGETQYF. Written as DNA, the CDR3 is TGTGCCAGCAGCATCCTAACACGGCTGGCGCCCAAGGTCGCGGGGGAGACCCAGTACTTC.

This clonotype appeared a few times. The chain carries TRBV5-1 and TRBJ1-2; D remains ambiguous. The ends were cut back, 2 bases at V and 0 bases at J, with 8 bases in the middle. Germline CDR1 is SGHRS and CDR2 is YFSETQ. The CDR3 spans 14 residues. CDR3 in amino acids: CASSLQLSNYGYTF. CDR3 bases: TGCGCCAGCAGCTTACAACTATCTAACTATGGCTACACCTTC.

This chain joins TRBV29-1 and TRBJ2-6; D uncertain. Trimming cost V 6 bases and J 0 bases, with 9 bases left between them. The CDR3 runs 14 residues. CDR1 is SQVTM and CDR2 is ANQGSEA in the germline V gene. The chain's CDR3 is CSVKGLSGANVLTF. The CDR3 DNA reads as TGCAGCGTAAAGGGTCTCTCTGGGGCCAACGTCCTGACTTTC. Supplemented by reference TRBV29-1 and TRBJ2-6, the full variable domain reads SAVISQKPSRDICQRGTSLTIQCQVDSQVTMMFWYRQQPGQSLTLIATANQGSEATYESGFVIDKFPISRPNLTFSTLTVSNMSPEDSSIYLCSVKGLSGANVLTFGAGSRLTVL.

V and J are TRBV12-3 or TRBV12-4 and TRBJ1-4; TRBD1 matches 10 bases. The V and J ends lost 5 bases and 7 bases, in that order; junction bases with no gene match: 7. The CDR3 contains 15 residues. CDR3 bases: TGTGCCAGCAGTCCACGGACAGGGGGTGGTGAAAAACTGTTTTTT. This translates into CASSPRTGGGEKLFF.

The chain employs TRBV6-5 and TRBJ2-7, with D unresolved. V was clipped by 4 bases and J by 1 base, with 14 bases between them. This CDR3 contains 15 residues. CDR1 is MNHEY and CDR2 is SVGAGI in the germline V gene. Here the CDR3 reads CASSFKVNPSYEQYF. In DNA form, the CDR3 reads TGTGCCAGCAGTTTCAAGGTTAACCCTTCCTACGAGCAGTACTTC.

CDR3 nucleotides: TGTGCCAGCAGCTTAAAGGGGCTCACAAGGGAGCAGTTCTTC. Residues: CASSLKGLTREQFF. The rearrangement joins TRBV7-6 to TRBJ2-1, with D tentatively TRBD1 (5 bases). CDR3 size: 14 residues. Germline values: CDR1 SGHVS, CDR2 FNYEAQ. The germline V and J ends were trimmed by 2 bases and 10 bases, with 15 bases remaining between them.

This chain joins TRBV29-1 and TRBJ2-4, with D possibly matching TRBD2 (6 bases). The last part of the DNA fits TRBJ2-7 better; the J call may be wrong. Germline values: CDR1 SQVTM, CDR2 ANQGSEA. The CDR3 has 12 residues. The DNA of the CDR3 is TGCAGCGTTGGAGCCCTAGCGACCGAGCAGTACTTC. This codes for CSVGALATEQYF.

This chain links TRBV7-6 with TRBJ2-5; tentative D call: TRBD2 (5 bases). The better agreement between TRBJ2-7 and the DNA end casts doubt on the J call. Germline loops: CDR1 SGHVS, CDR2 FNYEAQ. The CDR3 has 17 residues. In nucleotides, the CDR3 is TGTGCCAGCAGCTCCCAAAGCCCCGGACTTGGGCTTTACGAGCAGTACTTC. Its protein product is CASSSQSPGLGLYEQYF.

This chain uses TRBV15 with TRBJ2-5; the match to TRBD1 covers 8 bases. The CDR3 has 15 residues. Trimming cost V 7 bases and J 7 bases; bases outside gene matches: 14. From germline, CDR1 is LNHNV and CDR2 YYDKDF (reference sequence). CDR3 loop: CATKKGQGAGGTQYF. The CDR3 region has the DNA TGTGCCACCAAGAAGGGTCAGGGGGCAGGAGGGACCCAGTACTTC.

This chain connects TRBV15 to TRBJ2-5; perhaps TRBD1 as D (8 bases). This CDR3 region has 15 residues. Germline lookup yields CDR1 LNHNV and CDR2 YYDKDF (reference sequence). The V end lost 4 bases, the J end lost 5 bases, and 17 bases lay between the germline ends. The CDR3 coding sequence is TGTGCCACCAGCATCGACAGGGGAGGGCACGAGACCCAGTACTTC. Its protein product is CATSIDRGGHETQYF. Looking up the rest from reference TRBV15 and TRBJ2-5 gives the full variable domain: DAMVIQNPRYQVTQFGKPVTLSCSQTLNHNVMYWYQQKSSQAPKLLFHYYDKDFNNEADTPDNFQSRRPNTSFCFLDIRSPGLGDTAMYLCATSIDRGGHETQYFGPGTRLLVL.

The chain links TRBV9 to TRBJ2-1; the D gene is possibly TRBD1 (5 bases). The CDR3 is 14 residues long. CDR1 and CDR2 (germline): SGDLS, YYNGEE. V dropped 4 bases and J dropped 5 bases, with 13 bases sitting between them. The CDR3 DNA follows: TGTGCCAGCAGCATGCTGACAGAGAACAATGAGCAGTTCTTC. Its protein product is CASSMLTENNEQFF. Based on the CDR3 plus reference TRBV9 and TRBJ2-1, the full variable domain is DSGVTQTPKHLITATGQRVTLRCSPRSGDLSVYWYQQSLDQGLQFLIQYYNGEERAKGNILERFSAQQFPDLHSELNLSSLELGDSALYFCASSMLTENNEQFFGPGTRLTVL.